The present TCR beta chain was sequenced within a study of regulatory T cells in long-lasting Graves disease. CDR3 regions were amplified by Arm-PCR using iRepertoire HTBI primers to build TCR beta libraries. TCRdb processed the multiplex PCR reads anew with MiXCR; each CDR3 protein has one entry. This table holds more than 650,000 distinct CDR3 sequences, 25% to 35% found once. The CDR3 covers 11 residues. V lost 5 bases and J 9 bases, leaving 10 bases between the germline ends. CDR1 LGHDT and CDR2 YNNKEL come from the germline V gene (reference sequence). Time point indicated: persistent/refractory GD, antithyroid drugs over 5 years with positive TRAb. The TCR library was made from RNA extracted from PBMCs. This clonotype was detected ten times or more.

The chain recombines TRBV3-1 with TRBJ1-1; maybe TRBD1 (6 bases). The sequence was collected from a female donor with Graves disease. Source: peripheral blood mononuclear cells (PBMCs), taken when the disease was refractory, from a patient treated with antithyroid drugs. The CDR3 DNA reads TGTGCCAGCAGCTACAGGGAGAAAGCTTTCTTT. This translates into CASSYREKAFF.